The rows below give T cell receptor beta chains drawn from one sample of a study of neurological immune-mediated disorders. TCRdb fed the 5' RACE reads into MiXCR, producing one record per CDR3 protein. The data contain about 120,000 distinct CDR3 sequences, more than 2.5% of them singletons. The sample was PBMCs. These receptors originate from a woman under 40 with multiple sclerosis. CDR3s include the opening cysteine and the closing phenylalanine or tryptophan. The order of the fields is J gene, V gene, CDR3 protein.

TRBJ1-2	TRBV25-1	CASSTGTGGLYGYTF
TRBJ2-3	TRBV20-1	CSARLAGEVDTQYF
TRBJ1-1	TRBV5-1	CASSLLPEGTEAFF
TRBJ1-1	TRBV20-1	CSARVEGGPTEAFF
TRBJ1-1	TRBV9	CASSSRDRGANTEAFF
TRBJ1-3	TRBV20-1	CSARDQGATIYF
TRBJ2-1	TRBV18	CASSPDSPVYNEQFF
TRBJ1-3	TRBV20-1	CSAVAGSGNTIYF
TRBJ2-7	TRBV7-2	CASSLNGGEQYF
TRBJ2-2	TRBV20-1	CSADRTSGGGDLFF
TRBJ2-2	TRBV10-3	CAISGGRGTGELFF
TRBJ1-2	TRBV14	CASSQEAVLNYGYTF
TRBJ2-2	TRBV12-3/TRBV12-4	CASSFGQGTGELFF
TRBJ2-7	TRBV4-3	CASSLRAGPPYEQYF
TRBJ2-1	TRBV9	CASSAGTSGGLQFF
TRBJ1-1	TRBV5-6	CASSLGGRFNTEAFF
TRBJ1-2	TRBV4-3	CASSPSGVTANYGYTF
TRBJ2-1	TRBV7-2	CASSTQLAGGMNEQFF
TRBJ2-1	TRBV7-6	CASSTGLAAGNEQFF
TRBJ2-1	TRBV20-1	CSALPGLVYNEQFF
TRBJ1-2	TRBV12-3/TRBV12-4	CASSPLERLHYGYTF
TRBJ2-6	TRBV5-1	CASSFGTSSGANVLTF
TRBJ2-2	TRBV5-1	CASSPLTSGGANTGELFF
TRBJ2-3	TRBV5-6	CASSLLVETQYF
TRBJ2-7	TRBV18	CASSPNPWTYEQYF
TRBJ2-3	TRBV5-1	CASSPSGRPASTDTQYF
TRBJ2-3	TRBV20-1	CSASPGTDTQYF
TRBJ2-2	TRBV20-1	CSARSDSVSGELFF
TRBJ2-7	TRBV6-5	CASSTGTGGTEQYF
TRBJ1-1	TRBV20-1	CSASPLLGHPNTEAFF
TRBJ2-2	TRBV11-2	CASSLGRGVLGELFF
TRBJ2-5	TRBV10-2	CASSHSFETQYF
TRBJ2-3	TRBV29-1	CSAGTGNSADTQYF
TRBJ2-6	TRBV19	CASSIQGLGANVLTF
TRBJ2-3	TRBV7-8	CASSLISVRGATDTQYF
TRBJ1-6	TRBV20-1	CSARDVGQGTWNNSPLHF
TRBJ1-6	TRBV20-1	CSARSGVGVSDSPLHF
TRBJ2-5	TRBV27	CASSFNGETQYF
TRBJ1-6	TRBV12-3/TRBV12-4	CASSFDRAAPSPLHF
TRBJ2-3	TRBV5-1	CASSSAGTSGTQYF
TRBJ2-5	TRBV5-1	CASTASGQRQETQYF
TRBJ2-1	TRBV7-9	CASSTGGFDNEQFF
TRBJ1-2	TRBV7-9	CASSLARQASRYGYTF
TRBJ1-1	TRBV5-6	CASSSGTERSNTEAFF
TRBJ2-1	TRBV14	CASSQVQGIPYNEQFF
TRBJ2-2	TRBV9	CASSVEGPPGELFF
TRBJ2-1	TRBV6-2/TRBV6-3	CASSVTSGGPSSYNEQFF
TRBJ1-1	TRBV4-3	CASSHGTGWNTEAFF
TRBJ2-1	TRBV5-1	CASSLGLAEYNEQFF
TRBJ2-6	TRBV6-6	CASSYNVRSSGANVLTF
TRBJ2-1	TRBV4-3	CASSQDRWTRYDEQFF
TRBJ2-1	TRBV5-1	CASSLGLEQFF
TRBJ2-7	TRBV6-2/TRBV6-3	CASSYPEEQYF